A selection of T cell receptor beta chains follows, all from one sample in a study of T cell responses to AZD1222 COVID-19 vaccine. Libraries were prepared by immunoSEQ multiplex PCR; TCRdb keeps only in-frame clonotypes and omits some of them. The sample carries fewer than 150,000 clones, about 90% recorded once. The sequencing used peripheral blood, collected on day 0 of AZD1222 vaccination. The receptors shown here come from an adult in good health. Both conserved end residues are part of each CDR3. Each record gives: CDR3 DNA, CDR3 protein, clone size, J gene, V gene, D gene. The D gene is left open where the match is weak. Some rows mark clone size as missing; the rest say once, few, many or name a class of expanded clone.

TGTGCCAGCAGTTTCTTGGGGGAACAGCCCCAGCATTTT	CASSFLGEQPQHF	NA	TRBJ1-5	TRBV6-2/TRBV6-3	NA
TGTGCCAGCAGGTCTCCTCTCGGACAGGGCCGCGGCTACACCTTC	CASRSPLGQGRGYTF	many	TRBJ1-2	TRBV28	TRBD1
TGTGCCAGCAGCGTAGAAGCTAGGACGGACTATGGCTACACCTTC	CASSVEARTDYGYTF	NA	TRBJ1-2	TRBV9	NA
TGTGCCAGCAGCCCCCCCATGAGAACTGAAGCTTTCTTT	CASSPPMRTEAFF	NA	TRBJ1-1	TRBV5-6	NA
TGCGCCAGCAGCTTGGCGGGGTACGACAATGAGCAGTTCTTC	CASSLAGYDNEQFF	NA	TRBJ2-1	TRBV5-1	NA
TGCGCCAGCAGCCAAGGGCTAGCGGGAGGAAGTGGGGAGCTGTTTTTT	CASSQGLAGGSGELFF	NA	TRBJ2-2	TRBV4-1	TRBD2
TGTGCCAGCAGCTTTTTGGGGCAGTGGGAGACCCAGTACTTC	CASSFLGQWETQYF	NA	TRBJ2-5	TRBV11-2	NA
TGTGCCAGCAACGTTTGGGCCGGAGAGACCCAGTACTTC	CASNVWAGETQYF	NA	TRBJ2-5	TRBV6-5	NA
TGTGCCAGCAGCGTAGCAGGGACAAACACCATATATTTT	CASSVAGTNTIYF	few	TRBJ1-3	TRBV9	NA
TGTGCCAGCAGCGAGGAGGGGGTCACCGGGGAGCTGTTTTTT	CASSEEGVTGELFF	medium-sized	TRBJ2-2	TRBV6-4	NA
TGCGCCAGCAGCTTAACTAGCATGCCCTACAATGAGCAGTTCTTC	CASSLTSMPYNEQFF	NA	TRBJ2-1	TRBV5-1	NA
TGTGCCAGCTCGCAACAGGAGACGAACACTGAAGCTTTCTTT	CASSQQETNTEAFF	NA	TRBJ1-1	TRBV18	NA
TGCGCCAGCAGCTTACCACAAGTGAACACTGAAGCTTTCTTT	CASSLPQVNTEAFF	NA	TRBJ1-1	TRBV5-1	NA
TGTGCCAGCAGTTTCCGTGGTGGCTATGGCTACACCTTC	CASSFRGGYGYTF	once	TRBJ1-2	TRBV3-1/TRBV3-2	NA
TGTGCCATCAGAACCGGGACTAGCGGGGGGACCCCGCGGAATGAGCAGTTCTTC	CAIRTGTSGGTPRNEQFF	NA	TRBJ2-1	TRBV10-3	TRBD2
TGTGCCAGCAGTTTATCGCCCGCCGCTAACTATGGCTACACCTTC	CASSLSPAANYGYTF	NA	TRBJ1-2	TRBV27	NA
TGTGCCAGCAGCCAACAGGGAGGTACGCAGTATTTT	CASSQQGGTQYF	NA	TRBJ2-3	TRBV6-5	NA
TGTGCCAGCAGTCCTAGCTTTATCTCCTTCTATCACTATGGCTACACCTTC	CASSPSFISFYHYGYTF	once	TRBJ1-2	TRBV28	NA
TGTGCCAGCAGCTTAGATCCAGCACTCTCCCGATACACTGAAGCTTTCTTT	CASSLDPALSRYTEAFF	NA	TRBJ1-1	TRBV7-9	NA
TGTGCCAGCAGCTTAGTCTGGGCCGGAAACACCATATATTTT	CASSLVWAGNTIYF	NA	TRBJ1-3	TRBV7-9	NA